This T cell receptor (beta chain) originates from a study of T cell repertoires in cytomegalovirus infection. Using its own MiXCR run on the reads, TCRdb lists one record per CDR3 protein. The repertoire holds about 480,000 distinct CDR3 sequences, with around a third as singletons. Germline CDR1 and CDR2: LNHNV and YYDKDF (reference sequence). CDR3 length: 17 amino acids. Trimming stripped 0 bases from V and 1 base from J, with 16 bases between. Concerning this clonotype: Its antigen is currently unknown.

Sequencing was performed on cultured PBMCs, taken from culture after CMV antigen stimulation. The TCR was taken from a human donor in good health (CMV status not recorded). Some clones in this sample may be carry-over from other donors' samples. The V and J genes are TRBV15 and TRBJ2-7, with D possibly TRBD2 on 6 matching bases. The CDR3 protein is CATSRDLLEGGSYEQYV. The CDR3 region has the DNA TGTGCCACCAGCAGAGATTTACTGGAGGGTGGATCCTACGAGCAGTACGTC.